Reported below is one T cell receptor beta chain. Its target is not known. The data are from a study of shared clonotypes between healthy human individuals. Study-wide background: The plates for each donor numbered three CD4 naive, three CD4 memory, two CD8 naive and one CD8 memory. Study results and limitations: Rarefaction curves obtained for sorted subsets showed sequencing incomplete despite large depth. Only blood samples were collected, and tissue repertoires likely differ.

Naivety among CD8 cells was defined by CD45RO negativity and positive CCR7 selection, thereby excluding terminally differentiated effector memory CD45RA+ cells. Germline CDR1 SNHLY, CDR2 FYNNEI. CDR3 length: 18 amino acids. V lost 3 bases, J lost 0 bases, and 18 bases lay in between. Genomic DNA of every subset was divided equally among multiple immunoSEQ plates. Profiled with immunoSEQ multiplex PCR; TCRdb holds only in-frame clones, not every one. Here the sample spans about 2.1 million clones, around 93% being singletons. The rearrangement uses TRBV2 and TRBJ1-3; possible D gene TRBD1, 5 bases. Sequencing was carried out using naive CD8+ T cells from PBMCs. The clonotype originates from a man aged 18 to 30 in good health. Some clones in this sample may be carry-over from other donors' samples. In nucleotides, the CDR3 is TGTGCCAGCAGTGAGCGGCGCGGGGACCTGAGCTCTGGAAACACCATATATTTT. Translation gives CASSERRGDLSSGNTIYF.